This section outlines one T cell receptor beta chain sequence together with its context. What antigen it recognizes has not been identified. HCMV serostatus was determined by detecting HCMV-specific IgG in serum with a commercial ELISA kit. Ficoll density gradient centrifugation was used to isolate peripheral blood mononuclear cells from blood. TCRdb shows the sequencer as Illumina HiSeq 2000. TCR beta cDNA libraries were prepared using 5'RACE template switching, which introduced a universal primer site and unique molecular identifiers. Synthesis of cDNA was primed from the TCR beta constant segment and was followed by two consecutive PCR amplification steps. The paper's data handling went like this. Reads were demultiplexed and grouped by UMI with MIGEC, and clonotypes were assembled and quantified with MiTCR. To remove erroneous sequences, TCR cDNA sequences were retained only when supported by two or more reads. The tcR package was used for downstream repertoire analysis, and clonotypes were matched across fractions by CDR3 nucleotide sequence plus V segment. Antigen specificity was annotated against VDJdb with VDJmatch, allowing one amino acid substitution in CDR3. After the reads were reprocessed by TCRdb, one entry was made per CDR3 protein sequence, with no DNA. For this entry, the V and J calls and clone size follow TCRdb and not the study's own pipeline. Per the sample table, the count is 500,000 to 700,000 distinct CDR3 sequences. The top ten clonotypes cover under 4.5% of the sample.

The CDR3 covers 13 residues, taking in both the cysteine and the phenylalanine. No coding sequence is recorded. The germline V gene (reference sequence) supplies CDR1 MNHEY and CDR2 SMNVEV. The sample is drawn from a study of T cells expressing NK-cell markers (dated by TCRdb to the early 2020s). Background on the whole study: Three sorted T-cell subsets (CD3+CD56+NKG2C+, CD3+CD56+NKG2C- and CD3+CD56-NKG2C+) from about 8 donors had their TCR beta-chain repertoires profiled. The libraries were sequenced on Illumina HiSeq 2000/2500, MiSeq or NextSeq, producing 2 x 150 bp reads. Of the eight sequenced donors, seven were found to be HCMV-seropositive and one was found to be HCMV-seronegative. All eight donors whose samples were sequenced were randomly selected healthy volunteers, three of them men and five women. Here is what the overall study found, with its caveats: In six donors, the dominant CD3+CD56+NKG2C+ clonotypes were found to rank among the top 10 CD8+ clonotypes and to make up roughly 1.0-7.5% of CD8+ T cells. Whether the expanded NKG2C-expressing T cell clones were specific for HCMV antigens was left unclear. Those dominant clonotypes were again the most abundant among CD3+CD56-NKG2C+ cells in a handful of donors, at about 25-60.1%.

Material for sequencing was blood T cells: a sorted CD56 or NKG2C T cell subset, CD4+ or CD8+ T cells, or bulk PBMC T cells (not recorded which). This TCR was sampled from a young man in good health. Donor details come from another sample of the same person, matched by shared clones. This chain is built from TRBV27 and TRBJ1-3. CDR3 protein: CASSTFRRNTIYF.